The 29 T cell receptor beta chains reported below all come from one sample, sequenced in a study of Tregs in tolerant kidney transplant recipients. Sequencing used immunoSEQ multiplex PCR; TCRdb keeps in-frame clones, though not all of them. The table lists fewer than 40,000 clones. The sample here was CD8+ T cells from blood, taken before the transplant. The receptors originated from a human donor who received a combined kidney and bone marrow transplant.

Turning to this clone: With the read ending 3 residues before the CDR3 end, the germline J gene is used to fill in that end. V is TRBV14 and J is TRBJ1-2; a possible D gene is TRBD1 (5 bases). The CDR3 length is 17 residues. The ends were cut back, 2 bases at V and 3 bases at J, with 19 bases in the middle. Germline CDR1 SGHDN, CDR2 FVKESK. The CDR3 protein is CASSQPRDAQSYYGYTF. Partial CDR3 DNA: TGTGCCAGCAGCCAACCCAGGGATGCTCAATCCTACTATGGC.

Of note for this clone: The observed sequence ends 3 residues before the CDR3 terminus, with the missing tail filled in from the germline J gene. This sequence joins TRBV4-2 and TRBJ2-6, with D uncertain. The CDR3 length is 14 residues. Germline V gene sequence: CDR1 LGHNA, CDR2 YNFKEQ. V was trimmed by 0 bases and J by 4 bases, leaving 4 bases between them. CDR3 sequence: CASSQETGANVLTF. The part of the CDR3 DNA that was read is TGTGCCAGCAGCCAAGAGACAGGGGCCAACGTC.

On this clone itself: The read halts 3 residues ahead of the CDR3 end, with the missing end drawn from the germline J gene. The V gene is TRBV2, the J gene TRBJ1-1; no definite D call. V was trimmed by 3 bases and J by 0 bases, leaving 14 bases between them. This CDR3 region has 16 residues. Germline CDR1 is SNHLY and CDR2 is FYNNEI. CDR3: CASSDPLERLNTEAFF. The CDR3 DNA, read in part, is TGTGCCAGCAGTGACCCCCTAGAGCGGCTGAACACTGAA.

Turning to this clone: The read stops 3 residues short of the end of the CDR3; the missing end is completed from the germline J gene. The rearrangement uses TRBV20-1 and TRBJ2-5; 16 bases are a match to TRBD2. The CDR3 is 19 residues long. In germline, CDR1 is DFQATT, CDR2 SNEGSKA (reference sequence). V lost 1 base and J lost 5; bases outside the gene matches: 13. The chain's CDR3 is CSARGGLAGGPLGMETQYF. CDR3 DNA, as far as it was read: TGCAGTGCTAGAGGGGGACTAGCGGGAGGGCCTTTGGGTATGGAGACC.

With regard to this clone: The CDR3 end lies 3 residues beyond the end of the read and is filled in from the germline J gene. V gene TRBV7-2 combines with J gene TRBJ1-5; D not certain. Trimming left V 8 bases short and J 1 base short, with 6 bases between. The germline V gene has CDR1 SGHTA and CDR2 FQGNSA. CDR3 length: 12 amino acids. This CDR3 is CASSLSNQPQHF. Incomplete CDR3 DNA: TGTGCCAGCTCCCTCAGCAATCAGCCC.

About this clone: The read ends 3 residues shy of where the CDR3 ends; the end is completed using the germline J gene. The chain couples TRBV19 to TRBJ2-7, with D perhaps matching TRBD1 (6 bases). The V end lost 11 bases, the J end lost 5 bases, and 19 bases lay between the germline ends. CDR1 is LNHDA, CDR2 SQIVND, per germline (reference sequence). CDR3 size: 13 residues. CDR3 residues: CAPGETGGHEQYF. The covered CDR3 bases are TGTGCCCCTGGCGAGACAGGTGGACACGAG.

Concerning this clone itself: The DNA ends 3 residues before the CDR3 does, and the rest of the CDR3 is filled in from the germline J gene. This chain uses TRBV7-9 with TRBJ2-5; possibly TRBD1 for D (6 bases). The CDR3 runs to 13 residues. Germline V gene sequence: CDR1 SEHNR, CDR2 FQNEAQ (reference sequence). V lost 4 bases and J lost 3, with 9 bases in between. Partial CDR3 DNA: TGTGCCAGCAGCTCAAACAGGGAAGAGACC. Translating gives CASSSNREET. The CDR3, in full, reads CASSSNREETQYF.

Notes on this clone: The read halts 3 residues ahead of the CDR3 end, with the missing end drawn from the germline J gene. The V gene is TRBV5-6, the J gene TRBJ1-5; 7 nucleotides align to TRBD1. Germline CDR1 and CDR2: SGHDT and YYEEEE. The CDR3 has 13 amino acids. V lost 3 bases to trimming and J lost 4 bases; unmatched junction nucleotides: 1. The CDR3 bases that were read are TGTGCCAGCAGCTCGACAGGGAATCAGCCC. This codes for CASSSTGNQP. In full, the CDR3 reads CASSSTGNQPQHF.

About this clone: From the germline J gene comes the end of the CDR3, since the read stops 3 residues before it. The V and J genes are TRBV11-2 and TRBJ2-7, with D tentatively TRBD1 (6 bases). Per germline, CDR1 SGHAT and CDR2 FQNNGV. V was pared by 6 bases and J by 3 bases, with 18 bases between. The CDR3 is made up of 15 amino acids. The CDR3: CASRSVDRPFYEQYF. The CDR3 DNA, read in part, is TGTGCCAGCAGGTCCGTCGACAGGCCTTTCTACGAG.

About this clone itself: The read stops 3 residues short of the end of the CDR3; the missing end is completed from the germline J gene. The chain couples TRBV11-1 to TRBJ2-2; 8 positions match TRBD2. The CDR3 is 15 residues long. Germline V lookup: CDR1 SGHAT, CDR2 FQDESV (reference sequence). The V segment lost 3 bases and the J segment 6 bases; nucleotides outside the gene matches: 6. The CDR3 loop reads CASSFMTGGSGELFF. The DNA read from the CDR3 is TGTGCCAGCAGCTTTATGACGGGGGGGTCCGGGGAG. The complete variable domain, with remaining parts taken from reference TRBV11-1 and TRBJ2-2, reads EAEVAQSPRYKITEKSQAVAFWCDPISGHATLYWYRQILGQGPELLVQFQDESVVDDSQLPKDRFSAERLKGVDSTLKIQPAELGDSAMYLCASSFMTGGSGELFFGEGSRLTVL.

Remarks on this clone: The observed sequence ends 3 residues before the CDR3 terminus, with the missing tail filled in from the germline J gene. The J gene is TRBJ1-2, the V gene TRBV5-1; D is uncertain. Germline CDR1 SGHRS, CDR2 YFSETQ. The CDR3 runs 14 residues. V was clipped by 1 base and J by 0 bases, with 7 bases between them. Incomplete CDR3 DNA: TGCGCCAGCAGCTTGACCGGTGCTAACTATGGC. Its translation: CASSLTGANYG. The whole CDR3 region reads CASSLTGANYGYTF. The full variable domain, rest sourced from reference TRBV5-1 and TRBJ1-2, is KAGVTQTPRYLIKTRGQQVTLSCSPISGHRSVSWYQQTPGQGLQFLFEYFSETQRNKGNFPGRFSGRQFSNSRSEMNVSTLELGDSALYLCASSLTGANYGYTFGSGTRLTVV.

As regards this clone: The CDR3 goes on 3 residues after the read ends, and that part is filled in from the germline J gene. V usage is TRBV13 and J usage is TRBJ2-2, with 8 bases that match TRBD1. The CDR3 has 17 amino acids. Germline V gene data show CDR1 as PRHDT and CDR2 as FYEKMQ (reference sequence). V was clipped by 4 bases and J by 1 base; unmatched bases: 8. The CDR3 is CASSSSRQGRNTGELFF. CDR3 DNA (partial): TGTGCCAGCAGCTCCTCTCGACAGGGGAGGAACACCGGGGAG.

CDR3 sequence reads: CASSDRVSGELFF. The part of the CDR3 DNA that was read is TGTGCCAGCAGTGACAGGGTCTCCGGGGAG. The chain employs TRBV6-4 and TRBJ2-2; D not certain. The CDR3 extends 3 residues past the end of the read, so its final part is completed from the germline J gene. From germline, CDR1 is MRHNA and CDR2 SNTAGT. The CDR3 is made up of 13 amino acids. V was clipped by 2 bases and J by 6 bases, with 7 bases between them.

Regarding this clone: The sequenced fragment ends 3 residues before the CDR3 boundary, so the rest is inferred from the germline J gene. V and J are TRBV7-7 and TRBJ2-5, with TRBD2 identical over 13 bases. Germline trimming cut 4 bases from V and 5 bases from J; bases unmatched to any gene: 4. This CDR3 contains 15 residues. CDR1 is SSHAT and CDR2 is FNYEAQ in the germline V gene (reference sequence). The CDR3 bases that were read are TGTGCCAGCAGCTGGACTAGCGGGAGTATGGAGACC. It encodes CASSWTSGSMET. The whole CDR3 reads CASSWTSGSMETQYF.

Details on this clone: The observed sequence ends 3 residues before the CDR3 terminus, with the missing tail filled in from the germline J gene. The chain carries TRBV19 and TRBJ2-7; 9 bases are a match to TRBD1. The trim removed 10 bases at V and 3 bases at J, leaving 4 bases unmatched. CDR3 length: 12 amino acids. Germline CDR1 reads LNHDA; CDR2 reads SQIVND (reference sequence). Incomplete CDR3 DNA: TGTGCCACGAAGGGACAGGGCTACGAG. Translated: CATKGQGYE. The entire CDR3 protein is CATKGQGYEQYF.

Of note for this clone: Read coverage stops 3 residues before the CDR3 terminus; the germline J gene supplies the remainder. The rearrangement joins TRBV7-2 to TRBJ1-4; D gene uncertain. The CDR3 totals 16 residues. CDR1 SGHTA and CDR2 FQGNSA come from the germline V gene. V was cut by 0 bases and J by 3 bases, with 11 bases left in between. The sequenced CDR3 bases are TGTGCCAGCAGCTTAGCCGGTTTTGCCCCTAATGAAAAA. As protein: CASSLAGFAPNEK. The CDR3 in full is CASSLAGFAPNEKLFF.

Concerning this clone itself: The read terminates 3 residues ahead of where the CDR3 ends, so the germline J gene completes it. V gene TRBV6-2 or TRBV6-3 combines with J gene TRBJ2-7, with 7 bases lining up with TRBD1. The CDR3 consists of 15 residues. V was pared by 6 bases and J by 5 bases, with 13 bases of the junction left unmatched. CDR1 and CDR2 from the germline V gene are MNHEY and SVGEGT. CDR3 loop: CASSYLRQGWNEQYF. CDR3 DNA, as far as it was read: TGTGCCAGCAGCTATCTTAGACAGGGTTGGAACGAG.

This chain's CDR3 is CASSEIGGELFF. CDR3 bases read: TGTGCCAGCAGTGAAATTGGGGGCGAA. The rearrangement joins TRBV6-1 to TRBJ1-4; a possible D gene is TRBD1 (6 bases). The read gets to within 3 residues of the CDR3 end, and the germline J gene fills in the rest. The CDR3 loop spans 12 amino acids. Germline V lookup: CDR1 MNHNS, CDR2 SASEGT.

The CDR3 sequence: CASSSGFNEQYF. The DNA read from the CDR3 is TGTGCCAGTAGTTCCGGGTTCAACGAG. The chain combines TRBV19 with TRBJ2-7, with D hard to call. The read stops 3 residues short of the end of the CDR3; the missing end is completed from the germline J gene. Trimming took off 5 bases at V and 5 bases at J, with 10 bases between the two ends. Per the germline V gene, CDR1 is LNHDA and CDR2 is SQIVND (reference sequence). This CDR3 region has 12 residues.

Turning to this clone: The read comes to an end 3 residues before the CDR3 does, leaving the germline J gene to fill in the end. V gene TRBV5-1 combines with J gene TRBJ1-2; no clear D gene. Germline lookup yields CDR1 SGHRS and CDR2 YFSETQ. This CDR3 has 15 residues. V gave up 0 bases and J gave up 5 bases, with 14 bases separating them. The CDR3: CASSLDLTGIYGYTF. The CDR3 bases that were read are TGCGCCAGCAGCTTGGACTTGACGGGGATATATGGC.

Notes on this clone: The DNA ends 3 residues before the CDR3 does, and the rest of the CDR3 is filled in from the germline J gene. V gene TRBV7-2 combines with J gene TRBJ2-1, with TRBD2 as a possible D gene (5 bases). Germline values: CDR1 SGHTA, CDR2 FQGNSA. The V and J ends lost 3 bases and 0 bases respectively, with 9 bases between them. This CDR3 is built from 15 residues. This CDR3 is CASSFGLSSYNEQFF. The covered CDR3 bases are TGTGCCAGCAGCTTTGGACTCAGCTCCTACAATGAG.

With respect to this clone: The read ends 3 residues shy of where the CDR3 ends; the end is completed using the germline J gene. The chain combines TRBV19 with TRBJ2-7; TRBD1 matches at 10 bases. Germline CDR1 LNHDA, CDR2 SQIVND (reference sequence). The J segment lost 4 bases and the V segment lost 5 bases, leaving 2 bases of the junction unmatched. The CDR3 runs to 13 residues. The part of the CDR3 DNA that was read is TGTGCCAGTAGTTCGGGACAGGGGTACGAG. Translation gives CASSSGQGYE. The full CDR3 is CASSSGQGYEQYF. The variable domain in full, completed from reference TRBV19 and TRBJ2-7, reads DGGITQSPKYLFRKEGQNVTLSCEQNLNHDAMYWYRQDPGQGLRLIYYSQIVNDFQKGDIAEGYSVSREKKESFPLTVTSAQKNPTAFYLCASSSGQGYEQYFGPGTRLTVT.

With respect to this clone: The sequence runs out 3 residues before the end of the CDR3; the remainder is reconstructed from the germline J gene. The genes are TRBV7-7 and TRBJ2-5; 11 bases match TRBD2. Germline CDR1 reads SSHAT; CDR2 reads FNYEAQ (reference sequence). J lost 4 bases, V lost 1 base, and 2 bases had no gene match. The CDR3 covers 15 residues. Partial CDR3 DNA: TGTGCCAGCAGCTTAGTAGCGGGGGGGGGAGAGACC. Protein product: CASSLVAGGGET. The CDR3 as a whole reads CASSLVAGGGETQYF.

To note about this clone: The CDR3 extends 3 residues past the end of the read, so its final part is completed from the germline J gene. The chain is built from TRBV18 and TRBJ2-7; TRBD2 might be the D (6 bases). Between the trimmed V and J ends, which lost 2 bases and 2 bases, there was a span of 13 bases. In germline, CDR1 is KGHSH, CDR2 LQKENI. The CDR3 loop spans 15 amino acids. The sequenced part of the CDR3 DNA is TGTGCCAGCTCACCAATGGGACTCGAGGCCTACGAG. Its protein is CASSPMGLEAYE. The entire CDR3 protein reads CASSPMGLEAYEQYF.

Regarding this clone: The read stops 3 residues short of the end of the CDR3; the missing end is completed from the germline J gene. The chain employs TRBV7-9 and TRBJ1-4, with D maybe TRBD1 (5 bases). Germline CDR1 is SEHNR and CDR2 is FQNEAQ (reference sequence). V was cut by 3 bases and J by 0 bases, with 5 bases left in between. The CDR3 spans 14 residues. Partial CDR3 DNA: TGTGCCAGCAGCTTGACAGCAACTAATGAAAAA. It yields the protein CASSLTATNEK. The whole CDR3 sequence is CASSLTATNEKLFF.

About this clone: The read falls 3 residues short of the CDR3 end, and the missing part is taken from the germline J gene. The gene calls are TRBV6-2 or TRBV6-3 and TRBJ2-7; D is possibly TRBD2 (6 bases). The CDR3 is made up of 14 amino acids. V shed 7 bases and J shed 5 bases, with 18 bases lying between them. Per the germline V gene, CDR1 is MNHEY and CDR2 is SVGEGT. Here the CDR3 reads CASTSGPKGNEQYF. The sequenced CDR3 bases are TGTGCCAGCACCAGCGGGCCAAAGGGGAACGAG.

For this clone: The read falls 3 residues short of the CDR3 end, and the missing part is taken from the germline J gene. The chain combines TRBV7-9 with TRBJ2-5; 9 bases are shared with TRBD2. Trimming cost V 6 bases and J 4 bases; bases outside gene matches: 9. The CDR3 is 15 amino acids. Germline V gene lookup returns CDR1 SEHNR and CDR2 FQNEAQ (reference sequence). CDR3 protein: CASSFSGSVGETQYF. CDR3 bases read: TGTGCCAGCAGTTTTAGCGGGAGCGTAGGAGAGACC.

Concerning this clone: From the germline J gene comes the end of the CDR3, since the read stops 3 residues before it. The V and J genes are TRBV6-2 or TRBV6-3 and TRBJ2-2; the D gene is possibly TRBD1 (5 bases). V lost 0 bases and J lost 6, with 8 bases in between. CDR3 size: 14 residues. Germline CDR1 reads MNHEY; CDR2 reads SVGEGT. CDR3 DNA (partial): TGTGCCAGCAGTTACTCTGGGGCCGCCGGGGAG. Amino acids: CASSYSGAAGE. The full-length CDR3 reads as CASSYSGAAGELFF.

The covered CDR3 bases are TGTGCCAGCAGCCCTCAGACCGGGGAG. As protein: CASSPQTGE. From start to end, the CDR3 is CASSPQTGELFF. The V call is TRBV7-6, the J call TRBJ2-2; D unresolved. The read gets to within 3 residues of the CDR3 end, and the germline J gene fills in the rest. The CDR3 spans 12 residues. Germline loops: CDR1 SGHVS, CDR2 FNYEAQ. V lost 5 bases and J 5 bases, leaving 6 bases between the germline ends.